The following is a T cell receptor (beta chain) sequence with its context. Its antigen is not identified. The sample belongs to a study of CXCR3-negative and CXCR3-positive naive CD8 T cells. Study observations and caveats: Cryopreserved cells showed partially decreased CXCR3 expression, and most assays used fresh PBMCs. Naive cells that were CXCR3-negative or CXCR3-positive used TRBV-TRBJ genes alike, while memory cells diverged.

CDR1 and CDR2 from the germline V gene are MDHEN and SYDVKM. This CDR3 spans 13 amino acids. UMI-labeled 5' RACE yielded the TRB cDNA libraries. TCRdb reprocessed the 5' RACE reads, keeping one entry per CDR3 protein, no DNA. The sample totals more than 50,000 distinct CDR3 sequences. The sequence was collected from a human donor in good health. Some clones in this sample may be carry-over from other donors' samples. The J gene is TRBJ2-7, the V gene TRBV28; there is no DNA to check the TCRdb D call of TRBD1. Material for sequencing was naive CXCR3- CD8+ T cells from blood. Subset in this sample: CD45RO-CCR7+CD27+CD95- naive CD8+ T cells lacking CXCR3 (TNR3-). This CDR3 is CASGPGQLPEQYF.